The entry that follows covers one T cell receptor beta chain sequence. Its specificity is not known. The CDR3 loop spans 14 amino acids. With 7 bases clipped from V and 1 base from J, the junction kept 3 bases outside the gene matches. Germline V gives CDR1 ENHRY, CDR2 SYGVKD. The data derive from a study of cytomegalovirus exposure and HLA in healthy donors. Broader study findings: First-cohort TCR clusters were later found to tend to co-occur in the 130 or so validation repertoires.

Clones were sequenced by immunoSEQ multiplex PCR, and TCRdb holds only the in-frame ones, with some missing. The table records more than 250,000 clones, roughly 90% of them present only once. The sequence derives from a woman between 25 and 40 years old in good health and CMV-seropositive. The sample was PBMCs. V usage is TRBV10-3 and J usage is TRBJ2-3; the match to TRBD2 covers 9 bases. The CDR3 DNA sequence: TGTGCCATCAAGGGACTAGCAGGCACAGATACGCAGTATTTT. Translating gives CAIKGLAGTDTQYF.